The 7 T cell receptor beta chains reported below all come from one sample, sequenced in a study of persistence of HIV-infected CD4 T cells (dated by TCRdb to about 2020). Sample treatment or condition, as interpreted from the label and publication: suppressive antiretroviral therapy. Cells were stimulated with anti-CD3/anti-CD28 magnetic beads as a nonspecific positive control representing the CD4+ T cell repertoire. Sorting of responding CD4+ T cells was based on upregulation of both CD40 ligand and CD69. The immunoSEQ hsTCRB assay version 4, run in survey mode, was used to sequence TCRbeta repertoires from genomic DNA. Drawn from immuneACCESS, this table holds only the in-frame rearrangements with V and J called that TCRdb kept. Clones are partly lost; checked studies trace under half to an unresolved V gene and leave the rest unexplained. For this sample there are roughly 48,000 clones; about 88% appear just once. The ten largest make up approximately 0.5% of the sample.

Their antigens are not known. Sequencing used CD4+ T cells sorted from PBMCs after roughly 18-hour stimulation, obtained from a patient who received antiretroviral therapy. In the paper's terms, the cell subset or site label means: CD40L+CD69+ CD4 T cells responding to anti-CD3/anti-CD28 beads, representing the overall repertoire. These receptor sequences come from an adult woman with HIV who was CMV-seropositive.

This sequence joins TRBV19 and TRBJ1-4; the D is unclear. V lost 5 bases and J 5 bases, leaving 12 bases between the germline ends. CDR1 is LNHDA, CDR2 SQIVND, per germline (reference sequence). This CDR3 is built from 14 residues. CDR3 region: CASSRTALNEKLFF. The CDR3 nucleotides are TGTGCCAGTAGTCGGACGGCCCTAAATGAAAAACTGTTTTTT.

This clone was found a few times. This chain uses TRBV6-6 with TRBJ1-2; maybe TRBD1 (6 bases). The CDR3 is 14 residues long. From germline, CDR1 is MNHNY and CDR2 SVGAGI (reference sequence). The V end lost 7 bases, the J end lost 5 bases, and 17 bases lay between the germline ends. In DNA form, the CDR3 reads TGTGCCAGCACCTCTCGCAACAGGGAATATGGCTACACCTTC. As protein: CASTSRNREYGYTF.

The chain joins TRBV5-1 to TRBJ1-5; D perhaps matches TRBD1 (5 bases). Germline CDR1 SGHRS, CDR2 YFSETQ. V lost 2 bases and J 5 bases, leaving 14 bases between the germline ends. The CDR3 has 15 residues. CDR3 sequence reads: CASSLQAGQDQPQHF. The CDR3 coding sequence is TGCGCCAGCAGCTTACAAGCGGGGCAGGATCAGCCCCAGCATTTT.

The chain joins TRBV7-9 to TRBJ2-7, with 7 bases aligning to TRBD2. The V and J ends lost 5 bases and 4 bases, in that order; junction bases with no gene match: 17. This CDR3 has 17 amino acids. From germline, CDR1 is SEHNR and CDR2 FQNEAQ (reference sequence). As DNA, the CDR3 is TGTGCCAGCAGCCGCCCACGGGACTACCCAGAGTTTTACGAGCAGTACGTC. Residues: CASSRPRDYPEFYEQYV.

The V gene is TRBV5-1, the J gene TRBJ2-5; TRBD2 might be the D (5 bases). V was trimmed by 4 bases and J by 0 bases, leaving 10 bases between them. The CDR3 length is 14 residues. Germline CDR1 SGHRS, CDR2 YFSETQ. This CDR3 reads CASSLDLYQETQYF. The CDR3 nucleotides are TGCGCCAGCAGCCTGGACTTGTACCAAGAGACCCAGTACTTC.

This clone was seen more than once but under ten times. The CDR3 here is CSASASGGARETQYF. As DNA, the CDR3 is TGCAGTGCTAGTGCTAGCGGGGGGGCTCGAGAGACCCAGTACTTC. This chain links TRBV20-1 with TRBJ2-5, with TRBD2 identical over 12 bases. CDR1 is DFQATT, CDR2 SNEGSKA, per germline (reference sequence). V trimming: 3 bases; J trimming: 4 bases; junction bases outside the gene matches: 6. The length of the CDR3 is 15 residues.

The chain has TRBV21-1 and TRBJ2-7; the table names TRBD1, a call not compared with the DNA. TRBV21-1 is classified as a pseudogene. The CDR3 is 13 amino acids. Here the CDR3 reads CASSRDSSYEQYF. CDR3 bases: TGTGCCAGCAGCCGCGACAGCTCCTACGAGCAGTACTTC.